The 6 T cell receptor beta chains listed next were all sequenced from one sample in a study of Graves' ophthalmopathy and Graves' hyperthyroidism. RNA transcripts were the template, and TCR beta CDR3 regions were amplified from them. Second-round multiplex PCR came after first-round RT-PCR with HTBI primers. One entry per CDR3 protein, called by TCRdb with MiXCR from the multiplex PCR reads. The profile shows 620,000 or so distinct CDR3 sequences, around a fifth of them singletons. The material sequenced was peripheral blood. Receptors were obtained from a woman younger than 30 with stable Graves' hyperthyroidism. Some clones in this sample may be carry-over from other donors' samples.

In this sample, this clonotype turned up many times. The chain uses TRBV12-3 or TRBV12-4 and TRBJ1-6, with 7 positions matching TRBD1. Germline trimming cut 4 bases from V and 5 bases from J; bases unmatched to any gene: 11. This CDR3 is built from 17 residues. CDR3 amino acids: CASSWDSLGANNSPLHF. In DNA, the CDR3 is TGTGCCAGCAGTTGGGACAGCTTAGGGGCCAATAATTCACCCCTCCACTTT.

This clonotype was detected ten times or more. The V gene is TRBV6-5, the J gene TRBJ2-7, with D perhaps being TRBD1 or TRBD2 (6 bases each). The germline V gene encodes CDR1 MNHEY and CDR2 SVGAGI. The CDR3 extends over 15 amino acids. Trimming left V 2 bases short and J 3 bases short, with 14 bases between. CDR3 DNA sequence: TGTGCCAGCAGTTACCCGACTAAGGGGGGCTACGAGCAGTACTTC. This sequence encodes CASSYPTKGGYEQYF.

Ten or more counts support this clonotype. The chain recombines TRBV20-1 with TRBJ1-1; D is ambiguous. The CDR3 contains 10 residues. In germline, CDR1 is DFQATT, CDR2 SNEGSKA (reference sequence). V lost 4 bases and J lost 3, with 3 bases in between. DNA for the CDR3: TGCAGTGCTATCGACACTGAAGCTTTCTTT. Translating it yields CSAIDTEAFF.

This clonotype occurred many times. This chain's CDR3 is CATRQGANTGELFF. CDR3 nucleotides: TGTGCTACGAGACAGGGGGCGAACACCGGGGAGCTGTTTTTT. The V and J genes are TRBV12-5 and TRBJ2-2; 9 bases are a match to TRBD1. This CDR3 has 14 residues. V lost 10 bases, J lost 0 bases, and 3 bases stayed unmatched. Germline values: CDR1 LGHNT, CDR2 FRNRAP.

This clonotype was seen at least ten times. J is TRBJ1-2 and V is TRBV20-1, with TRBD1 matching over 10 bases. Germline values: CDR1 DFQATT, CDR2 SNEGSKA (reference sequence). The CDR3 is 13 amino acids. Trimming cost V 6 bases and J 8 bases; bases outside gene matches: 9. CDR3 bases: TGCAGTGCGAAGACAGGGGGCGCGGAGGGCTACACCTTC. Translation: CSAKTGGAEGYTF.

V usage is TRBV5-1 and J usage is TRBJ2-4; D gene uncertain. Germline loops: CDR1 SGHRS, CDR2 YFSETQ. V lost 3 bases to trimming and J lost 2 bases, with 12 bases between them. The CDR3 runs to 15 residues. The CDR3 region has the DNA TGCGCCAGCAGCTCCCCTTCCGGACCCAAAAACATTCAGTACTTC. As protein: CASSSPSGPKNIQYF.